This T cell receptor beta chain is from a study of T cell responses to AZD1222 COVID-19 vaccine. TCRdb's table, derived via immunoSEQ multiplex PCR, lists solely in-frame clones and lacks some. The repertoire has 150,000 to 160,000 clones, about 88% of them found once; the top ten carry approximately 7%. The trim removed 4 bases at V and 2 bases at J, leaving 9 bases unmatched. CDR1 and CDR2 from the germline V gene are LGHDT and YNNKEL (reference sequence). CDR3 length: 16 residues. Study findings and constraints: Repertoires were obtained only post-peak T cell response. Donors in the cohort were predominantly white British and more often female, and clonal diversity was possibly underestimated. Increases in Spike-specific TCR breadth and depth were seen after two AZD1222 doses. Spike regions recognized by vaccine-associated CD4 TCRs spanned the protein, led by 160-218 and 743-854.

On this clone: What it binds is not known.

This chain connects TRBV3-1 (or the pseudogene TRBV3-2) to TRBJ2-3, with 7 bases identical to TRBD2. This TCR was sampled from an adult who had recovered from COVID-19. The source material was peripheral blood, sampled after recovery from COVID-19. The CDR3 DNA reads TGTGCCAGCAGCCTCCTGGGGGGGTCAGACACAGATACGCAGTATTTT. It encodes CASSLLGGSDTDTQYF.